This is a list of T cell receptor beta chains from one sample in a study of blood T cell repertoires in COVID-19. Generated by immunoSEQ multiplex PCR, the TCRdb table keeps only in-frame clones and is missing some. The sample consists of 95,000 to 150,000 clones, roughly 85% of them appearing once. Input material: peripheral blood. The receptors come from an elderly man with active or convalescent COVID-19. Both conserved end residues are part of each CDR3. D genes are given only for firm matches. Size tells how often a clone was seen (once, few, many) or the class of an expanded clone, and some rows leave it out.

>NA|TRBJ1-1|NA|TRBV5-1
TGCGCCAGCAGCCTCGCCAGGCAGGGGAGGGGGACTGAAGCTTTCTTT
CASSLARQGRGTEAFF
>NA|TRBJ2-3|TRBD2|TRBV7-2
TGTGCCAGCAGCCTCGGGACTAGCGGGGGGGGACATGGTACGCAGTATTTT
CASSLGTSGGGHGTQYF
>once|TRBJ1-1|TRBD1|TRBV7-2
TGTGCCAGCAGCTTATTAGGAGGGGGCCTTGAAGCTTTCTTT
CASSLLGGGLEAFF
>NA|TRBJ2-5|TRBD1|TRBV28
TGTGCCAGCAGTCCACCGACAGGGGGGCAAGAGACCCAGTACTTC
CASSPPTGGQETQYF
>NA|TRBJ2-3|NA|TRBV2
TGTGCCAGCAGCGGAGCGGACCTCACAGATACGCAGTATTTT
CASSGADLTDTQYF
>NA|TRBJ1-2|NA|TRBV24-1
TGTGCCACCAGTGAATCTGCGGCTCATAACTATGGCTACACCTTC
CATSESAAHNYGYTF
>few|TRBJ2-2|TRBD1|TRBV24-1
TGTGCCACCAGTGATTCGACAGGGGGAACCGGGGAGCTGTTTTTT
CATSDSTGGTGELFF
>NA|TRBJ1-1|NA|TRBV6-5
TGTGCCAGCACCCCTTCAAGGTCGGGAGGTGAAGCTTTCTTT
CASTPSRSGGEAFF
>NA|TRBJ2-3|TRBD2|TRBV10-3
TGTGCCATCAGGAGCGGGAGGGCCTCAGATACGCAGTATTTT
CAIRSGRASDTQYF
>NA|TRBJ1-5|TRBD1|TRBV10-1
TGCGCCAGCAACCGCCAGGGGGCCGCCAATCAGCCCCAGCATTTT
CASNRQGAANQPQHF
>NA|TRBJ2-1|TRBD1|TRBV27
TGTGCCAGCAGTTTAAGGGGGCAGGGGGCGGGCCGCGAGCAGTTCTTC
CASSLRGQGAGREQFF